This T cell receptor beta chain was found in a study of shared clonotypes between healthy human individuals. CDR3 length: 15 residues. V lost 2 bases and J lost 7; bases outside the gene matches: 8. Germline CDR1 and CDR2: GTSNPN and SVGIG (reference sequence). Sequencing used immunoSEQ multiplex PCR; TCRdb keeps in-frame clones, though not all of them. The sample has 2,100,000 or so clones, approximately 94% seen once. The healthy adult donors were HIV-negative and reported no recent acute infections or vaccinations. This TCR came from a man between 18 and 29 years old in good health. Sequencing was carried out using naive CD4+ T cells sorted from blood. The sample's subset: CD45RA+ positively selected. This chain joins TRBV30 and TRBJ1-4; TRBD1 agrees at 9 bases. The CDR3 loop reads CAWSTGTGPFEKLFF. The CDR3 coding sequence is TGTGCCTGGAGTACCGGGACAGGGCCTTTTGAAAAACTGTTTTTT.